These 13 T cell receptor beta chains share one sample of origin, sequenced in a study of blood T cell repertoires in COVID-19. Here immunoSEQ multiplex PCR was the method, and the copy in TCRdb shows in-frame clones only, minus some. Of 200,000 to 250,000 clones listed, about four fifths were seen once; the top ten hold about 3.2%. The sequenced sample consisted of PBMCs or T cells enriched from blood (not recorded which). Receptors were obtained from a woman aged 55-69 years who had recovered from COVID-19.

The V and J genes are TRBV5-5 and TRBJ2-3; the match to TRBD1 covers 7 bases. Germline V gives CDR1 SGHKS, CDR2 YYEKEE (reference sequence). V shed 0 bases and J 4 bases; nucleotides not matched to a gene: 5. The CDR3 runs 15 residues. CDR3 sequence reads: CASSLEGQGADTQYF. CDR3 bases: TGTGCCAGCAGCTTGGAAGGGCAGGGGGCAGATACGCAGTATTTT.

The chain links TRBV5-4 to TRBJ2-1; 7 positions agree with TRBD2. Trimming removed 4 bases from V and 4 bases from J; junction bases left unmatched: 11. CDR1 and CDR2 from the germline V gene are SGHNT and YYREEE (reference sequence). The CDR3 has 16 residues. CDR3 bases: TGTGCCAGCAGCCCGGTCCGGGCTAGCGGATACAATGAGCAGTTCTTC. It specifies CASSPVRASGYNEQFF.

The chain has TRBV5-5 and TRBJ1-4; possible D gene TRBD1, 5 bases. The CDR3 runs to 15 residues. The V end lost 1 base, the J end lost 2 bases, and 9 bases lay between the germline ends. Germline V lookup: CDR1 SGHKS, CDR2 YYEKEE (reference sequence). CDR3 DNA sequence: TGTGCCAGCAGCTTGTATGGGGGGACTAATGAAAAACTGTTTTTT. Translation: CASSLYGGTNEKLFF.

The chain carries TRBV19 and TRBJ2-1, with 10 bases matching TRBD2. V lost 8 bases to trimming and J lost 9 bases; unmatched junction nucleotides: 10. Germline V CDR1 and CDR2: LNHDA, SQIVND (reference sequence). The CDR3 has 14 amino acids. This CDR3 is CASSGTSALGEQFF. The CDR3 DNA is TGTGCCAGTTCCGGGACTAGCGCGTTAGGTGAGCAGTTCTTC.

This chain joins TRBV6-5 and TRBJ2-3, with D possibly TRBD1 on 5 matching bases. With 6 bases removed from V and 3 bases from J, the gap between germline ends came to 16 bases. The CDR3 is made up of 15 amino acids. Germline loops: CDR1 MNHEY, CDR2 SVGAGI. The CDR3 bases are TGTGCCAGCAGCCGCTTTCGACAGTTAACAGATACGCAGTATTTT. It yields the protein CASSRFRQLTDTQYF.

The chain uses TRBV3-1 (or the pseudogene TRBV3-2) and TRBJ2-5; D gene unclear. With 3 bases removed from V and 0 bases from J, the gap between germline ends came to 8 bases. Looked up from germline, CDR1 is LGHDT and CDR2 is YNNKEL (reference sequence). The CDR3 spans 14 residues. CDR3 DNA sequence: TGTGCCAGCAGCCAGAGCGCTAACCAAGAGACCCAGTACTTC. It codes for CASSQSANQETQYF.

The chain links TRBV27 to TRBJ1-2, with D unclear. CDR1 and CDR2 from the germline V gene are MNHEY and SMNVEV (reference sequence). This CDR3 spans 12 amino acids. Trimming cost V 5 bases and J 4 bases, with 8 bases left between them. In DNA, the CDR3 is TGTGCCAGCAGTGCCCTCGGCTATGGCTACACCTTC. This gives the protein CASSALGYGYTF.

This chain connects TRBV5-4 to TRBJ1-3, with D unclear. The CDR3 is 15 residues long. Trimming took 0 bases from V and 2 from J, leaving 9 bases between them. Looked up from germline, CDR1 is SGHNT and CDR2 is YYREEE (reference sequence). The chain's CDR3 is CASSLDHTAGNTIYF. Here the CDR3 DNA reads TGTGCCAGCAGCTTGGACCACACCGCTGGAAACACCATATATTTT.

The gene calls are TRBV6-5 and TRBJ1-5, with 8 bases matching TRBD1. Per germline, CDR1 MNHEY and CDR2 SVGAGI. The CDR3 has 14 amino acids. With 8 bases clipped from V and 5 bases from J, the junction kept 8 bases outside the gene matches. Here the CDR3 DNA reads TGTGCCAGCTTCAAAGGGACAGGCTATCAGCCCCAGCATTTT. Translating it yields CASFKGTGYQPQHF.

This chain links TRBV7-9 with TRBJ1-6, with 8 bases fitting TRBD1. CDR1 SEHNR and CDR2 FQNEAQ come from the germline V gene (reference sequence). The CDR3 has 16 residues. The trim removed 1 base at V and 5 bases at J, leaving 4 bases unmatched. The DNA for the CDR3 is TGTGCCAGCAGCTTAGGGGCAGGGGGCAATAATTCACCCCTCCACTTT. Its translation: CASSLGAGGNNSPLHF.

This sequence joins TRBV29-1 and TRBJ2-7, with TRBD2 identical over 7 bases. The CDR3 has 13 residues. The V gene end was trimmed by 8 bases and the J gene end by 2 bases; junction bases not matched to a gene: 9. Germline CDR1 SQVTM, CDR2 ANQGSEA. The CDR3, as DNA: TGCAGCAGTTGGGGAGGGGCCCCCTACGAGCAGTACTTC. Protein: CSSWGGAPYEQYF.

CDR3 bases: TGTGCCAGCAGCCAAGATGCTGGGCTCGGCAATCAGCCCCAGCATTTT. Its protein product is CASSQDAGLGNQPQHF. The genes are TRBV3-1 (or the pseudogene TRBV3-2) and TRBJ1-5; the D is unclear. The CDR3 is made up of 16 amino acids. Germline V gene data show CDR1 as LGHDT and CDR2 as YNNKEL (reference sequence). The V end was cut by 0 bases, the J end by 2 bases, with 11 bases between.

The table lists this clone with a few counts. V and J are TRBV5-1 and TRBJ2-3, with a possible D match to TRBD1 (6 bases). The V gene's germline CDR1 is SGHRS and CDR2 YFSETQ. The V and J ends lost 2 bases and 0 bases respectively, with 10 bases between them. The CDR3 length is 15 residues. The CDR3 sequence is CASSFPGASTDTQYF. The CDR3 region has the DNA TGCGCCAGCAGCTTTCCAGGGGCTAGCACAGATACGCAGTATTTT.